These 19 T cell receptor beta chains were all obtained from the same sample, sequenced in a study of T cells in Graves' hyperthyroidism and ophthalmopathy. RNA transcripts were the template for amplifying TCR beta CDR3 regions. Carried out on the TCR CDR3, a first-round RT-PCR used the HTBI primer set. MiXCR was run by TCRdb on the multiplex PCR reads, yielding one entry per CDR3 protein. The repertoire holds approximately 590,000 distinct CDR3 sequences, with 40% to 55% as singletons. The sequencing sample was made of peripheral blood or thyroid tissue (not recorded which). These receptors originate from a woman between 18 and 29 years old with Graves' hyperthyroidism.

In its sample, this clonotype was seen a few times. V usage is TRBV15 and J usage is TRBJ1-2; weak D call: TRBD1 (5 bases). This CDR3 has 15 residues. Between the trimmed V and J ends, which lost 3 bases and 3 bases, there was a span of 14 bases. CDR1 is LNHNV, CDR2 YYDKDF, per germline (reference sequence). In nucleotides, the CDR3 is TGTGCCACCAGCAGTCCTCCTTGGGGGGACTATGGCTACACCTTC. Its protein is CATSSPPWGDYGYTF.

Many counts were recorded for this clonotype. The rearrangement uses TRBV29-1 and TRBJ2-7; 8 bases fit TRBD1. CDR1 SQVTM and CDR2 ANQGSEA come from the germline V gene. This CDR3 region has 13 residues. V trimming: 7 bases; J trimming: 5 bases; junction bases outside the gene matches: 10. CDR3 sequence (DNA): TGCAGCGGGTCCGGGACAGGTGCGGACGAGCAGTACTTC. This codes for CSGSGTGADEQYF.

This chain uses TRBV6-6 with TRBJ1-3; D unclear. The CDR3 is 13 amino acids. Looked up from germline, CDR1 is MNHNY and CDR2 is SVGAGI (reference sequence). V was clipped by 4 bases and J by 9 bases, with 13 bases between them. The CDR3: CASSSNPLGTIYF. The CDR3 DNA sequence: TGTGCCAGCAGTTCGAATCCCCTGGGCACCATATATTTT.

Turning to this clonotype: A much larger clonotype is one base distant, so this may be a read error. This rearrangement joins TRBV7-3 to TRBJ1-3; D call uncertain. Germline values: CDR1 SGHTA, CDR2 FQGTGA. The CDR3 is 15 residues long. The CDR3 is CASSPRAGPGNTVYF. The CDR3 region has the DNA TGTGCCAGCTCACCTCGGGCAGGACCTGGAAACACCGTATATTTT.

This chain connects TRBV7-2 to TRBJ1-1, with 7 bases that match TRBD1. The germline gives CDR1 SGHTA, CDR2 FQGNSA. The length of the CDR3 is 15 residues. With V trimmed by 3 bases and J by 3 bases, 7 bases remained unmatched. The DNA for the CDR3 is TGTGCCAGCAGCTTCCTCGGCAGGGGGGACACTGAAGCTTTCTTT. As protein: CASSFLGRGDTEAFF.

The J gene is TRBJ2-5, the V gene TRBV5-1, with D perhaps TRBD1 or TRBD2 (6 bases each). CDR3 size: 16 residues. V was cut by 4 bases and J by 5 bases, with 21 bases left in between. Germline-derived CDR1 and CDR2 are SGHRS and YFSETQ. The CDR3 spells CASSPQGSGPVETQYF. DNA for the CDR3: TGCGCCAGCAGCCCGCAGGGGAGCGGGCCCGTGGAGACCCAGTACTTC.

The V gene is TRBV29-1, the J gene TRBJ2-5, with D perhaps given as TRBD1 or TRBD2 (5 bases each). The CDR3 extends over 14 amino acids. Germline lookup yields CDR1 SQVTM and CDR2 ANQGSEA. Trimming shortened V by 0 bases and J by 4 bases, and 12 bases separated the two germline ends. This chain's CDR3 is CSVEDQRGGETQYF. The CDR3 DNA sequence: TGCAGCGTTGAAGATCAGAGGGGCGGAGAGACCCAGTACTTC.

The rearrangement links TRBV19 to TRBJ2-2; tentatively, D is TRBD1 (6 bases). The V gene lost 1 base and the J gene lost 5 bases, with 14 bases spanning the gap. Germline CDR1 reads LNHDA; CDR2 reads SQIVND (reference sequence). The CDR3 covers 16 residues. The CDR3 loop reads CASSIAPGVGTGELFF. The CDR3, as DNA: TGTGCCAGTAGTATAGCACCAGGGGTCGGAACCGGGGAGCTGTTTTTT.

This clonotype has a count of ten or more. The CDR3 nucleotides read TGTGCCAGCAGCTTATACGGACAGGGCGTTGAAAAACTGTTTTTT. Residues: CASSLYGQGVEKLFF. J is TRBJ1-4 and V is TRBV7-2; TRBD1 agrees at 8 bases. This CDR3 contains 15 residues. The germline gives CDR1 SGHTA, CDR2 FQGNSA. Trimming removed 2 bases from V and 7 bases from J; junction bases left unmatched: 6.

The CDR3 DNA follows: TGCGCCAGCCGCAGGGAGAGCTCTGGAAACACCATATATTTT. This gives the protein CASRRESSGNTIYF. This chain joins TRBV5-1 and TRBJ1-3; D perhaps matches TRBD1 (5 bases). Germline V gene sequence: CDR1 SGHRS, CDR2 YFSETQ. This CDR3 comprises 14 residues. V was cut by 7 bases and J by 0 bases, with 11 bases left in between.

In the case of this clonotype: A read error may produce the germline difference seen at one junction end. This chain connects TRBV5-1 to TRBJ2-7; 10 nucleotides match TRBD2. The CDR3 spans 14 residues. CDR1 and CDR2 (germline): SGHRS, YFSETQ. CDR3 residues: CASSPGTSVVAQCF. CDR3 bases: TGCGCCAGCAGCCCGGGGACTAGCGTCGTCGCCCAGTGCTTC.

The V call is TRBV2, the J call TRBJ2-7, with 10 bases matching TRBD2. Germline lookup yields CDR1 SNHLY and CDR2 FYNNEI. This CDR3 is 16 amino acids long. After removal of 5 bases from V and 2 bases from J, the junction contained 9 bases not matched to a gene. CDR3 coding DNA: TGTGCCAGCAGTTTAGATCTAGGACTAGCGGCCTACGAGCAGTACTTC. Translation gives CASSLDLGLAAYEQYF. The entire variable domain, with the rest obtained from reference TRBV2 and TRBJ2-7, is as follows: EPEVTQTPSHQVTQMGQEVILRCVPISNHLYFYWYRQILGQKVEFLVSFYNNEISEKSEIFDDQFSVERPDGSNFTLKIRSTKLEDSAMYFCASSLDLGLAAYEQYFGPGTRLTVT.

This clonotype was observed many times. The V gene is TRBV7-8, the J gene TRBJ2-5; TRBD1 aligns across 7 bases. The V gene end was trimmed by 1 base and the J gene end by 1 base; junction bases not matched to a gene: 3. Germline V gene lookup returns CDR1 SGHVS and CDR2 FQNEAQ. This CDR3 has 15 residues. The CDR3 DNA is TGTGCCAGCAGCTTAGTCGGGACAGTCCAAGAGACCCAGTACTTC. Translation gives CASSLVGTVQETQYF.

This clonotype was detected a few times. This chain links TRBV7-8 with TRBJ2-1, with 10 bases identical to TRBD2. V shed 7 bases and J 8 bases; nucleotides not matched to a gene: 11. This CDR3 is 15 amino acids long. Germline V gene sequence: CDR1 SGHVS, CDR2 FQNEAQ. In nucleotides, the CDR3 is TGTGCCAGCACCCCTGCCACTAGCGGGAACCATGAGCAGTTCTTC. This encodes CASTPATSGNHEQFF.

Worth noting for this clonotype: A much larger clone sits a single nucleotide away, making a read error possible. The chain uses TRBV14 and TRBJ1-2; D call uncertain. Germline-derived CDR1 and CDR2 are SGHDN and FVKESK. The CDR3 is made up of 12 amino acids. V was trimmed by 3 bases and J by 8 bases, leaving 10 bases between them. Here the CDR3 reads CASSQAGSGYTF. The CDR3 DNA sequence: TGTGCCAGCAGCCAGGCCGGGAGCGGCTACACCTTC.

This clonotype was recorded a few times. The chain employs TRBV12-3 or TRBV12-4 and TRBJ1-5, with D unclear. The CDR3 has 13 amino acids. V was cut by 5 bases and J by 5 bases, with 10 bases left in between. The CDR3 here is CASSRQDYQPQHF. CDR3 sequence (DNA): TGTGCCAGCAGTCGACAAGACTATCAGCCCCAGCATTTT.

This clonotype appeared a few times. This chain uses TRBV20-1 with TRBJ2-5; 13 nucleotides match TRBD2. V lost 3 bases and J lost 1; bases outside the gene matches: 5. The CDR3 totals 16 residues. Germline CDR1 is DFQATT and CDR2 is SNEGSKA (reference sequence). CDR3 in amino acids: CSASGGTSGAQETQYF. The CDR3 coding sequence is TGCAGTGCTAGTGGGGGGACTAGCGGGGCCCAAGAGACCCAGTACTTC.

The CDR3 DNA sequence: TGTGCCAGCAGCTTGGCGTCCGGGCCCTCCAGGACCCAGTACTTC. Its protein is CASSLASGPSRTQYF. The rearrangement links TRBV5-6 to TRBJ2-5; no firm D call. The V gene lost 0 bases and the J gene lost 7 bases, with 16 bases spanning the gap. Germline CDR1 and CDR2: SGHDT and YYEEEE. This CDR3 region has 15 residues.

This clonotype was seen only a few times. This CDR3 reads CASSYRAGPQETQYF. The CDR3 nucleotides are TGTGCCAGCAGTTACAGAGCGGGGCCCCAAGAGACCCAGTACTTC. The chain links TRBV6-6 to TRBJ2-5; 7 nucleotides match TRBD2. The V and J ends lost 2 bases and 1 base, in that order; junction bases with no gene match: 4. This CDR3 has 15 residues. The germline V gene has CDR1 MNHNY and CDR2 SVGAGI (reference sequence).